A selection of T cell receptor beta chains follows, all from one sample in a study of blood T cells in healthy people across ages. MiXCR was run by TCRdb on the 5' RACE reads, yielding one entry per CDR3 protein. Here the sample spans about 720,000 distinct CDR3 sequences, about 20% being singletons. The sequenced material came from blood. These receptors all stem from a man aged 65 to 85 in good health. Both conserved end residues are part of each CDR3. Each record gives: V gene, D gene, J gene, clone size, CDR3 protein, CDR3 DNA. A D gene is named only where the DNA matches it firmly. Only part of the rows carry a size: once, few, many, or a class if the clone is expanded.

V: TRBV20-1; D: NA; J: TRBJ2-1; size: few; CDR3: CSAPTNLNNEQFF; DNA: TGCAGTGCCCCTACGAACTTAAACAATGAGCAGTTCTTC
V: TRBV12-3/TRBV12-4; D: NA; J: TRBJ2-7; size: NA; CDR3: CASSTNTGRLHEQYF; DNA: TGTGCCAGCAGCACTAACACGGGGCGGCTTCACGAGCAGTACTTC
V: TRBV29-1; D: TRBD2; J: TRBJ2-7; size: few; CDR3: CSVGSGTGGEQYF; DNA: TGCAGCGTTGGGTCTGGCACGGGAGGCGAGCAGTACTTC
V: TRBV2; D: TRBD2; J: TRBJ2-3; size: NA; CDR3: CASNIAGGGTDTQYF; DNA: TGTGCCAGCAATATAGCGGGAGGGGGGACAGATACGCAGTATTTT
V: TRBV12-3/TRBV12-4; D: NA; J: TRBJ2-5; size: NA; CDR3: CASSLNRRGRAETQYF; DNA: TGTGCCAGCAGCCTAAATCGCAGGGGGAGGGCAGAGACCCAGTACTTC
V: TRBV7-6; D: TRBD1; J: TRBJ1-4; size: NA; CDR3: CASSLAGQANEKLFF; DNA: TGTGCCAGCAGCTTAGCGGGACAGGCGAATGAAAAACTGTTTTTT
V: TRBV3-1; D: TRBD2; J: TRBJ2-1; size: NA; CDR3: CASSQVAGGNYNEQFF; DNA: TGTGCCAGCAGCCAAGTAGCGGGGGGCAACTACAATGAGCAGTTCTTC
V: TRBV3-1; D: TRBD2; J: TRBJ2-3; size: NA; CDR3: CASSHRTSGSIDTQYF; DNA: TGTGCCAGCAGCCACAGGACTAGCGGGTCCATCGATACGCAGTATTTT
V: TRBV7-9; D: NA; J: TRBJ2-3; size: NA; CDR3: CASSFISMASVHTQYF; DNA: TGTGCCAGCAGCTTCATTTCTATGGCTAGCGTCCATACGCAGTATTTT
V: TRBV12-3/TRBV12-4; D: TRBD2; J: TRBJ2-1; size: few; CDR3: CASSFSASGVFEQFF; DNA: TGTGCCAGCAGTTTTTCGGCTAGCGGGGTGTTTGAGCAGTTCTTC
V: TRBV2; D: NA; J: TRBJ2-3; size: NA; CDR3: CASHREMSQSDTQYF; DNA: TGTGCCAGTCACAGGGAGATGAGTCAGTCAGATACGCAGTATTTT
V: TRBV21-1; D: NA; J: TRBJ2-1; size: NA; CDR3: CASSKVGGGSSYNEQFF; DNA: NA
V: TRBV29-1; D: NA; J: TRBJ2-3; size: NA; CDR3: CSVVRVQDTQYF; DNA: TGCAGCGTTGTGAGGGTACAAGATACGCAGTATTTT
V: TRBV12-3/TRBV12-4; D: NA; J: TRBJ1-3; size: few; CDR3: CASGSYTIYF; DNA: TGTGCCAGCGGATCCTACACCATATATTTT
V: TRBV27; D: NA; J: TRBJ1-1; size: NA; CDR3: CASSFGQSTEAFF; DNA: TGTGCCAGCAGTTTTGGTCAATCCACTGAAGCTTTCTTT
V: TRBV7-9; D: TRBD2; J: TRBJ2-1; size: few; CDR3: CASSLVASGYNEQFF; DNA: TGTGCCAGCAGCTTAGTGGCTAGCGGGTACAATGAGCAGTTCTTC
V: TRBV16; D: NA; J: TRBJ1-1; size: few; CDR3: CASSRFQGLSTEAFF; DNA: TGTGCCAGCAGCCGTTTTCAGGGGTTAAGCACTGAAGCTTTCTTT
V: TRBV20-1; D: TRBD1; J: TRBJ2-5; size: few; CDR3: CSAREPVPGGPRETQYF; DNA: TGCAGTGCTAGAGAGCCCGTTCCAGGGGGCCCAAGGGAGACCCAGTACTTC
V: TRBV9; D: TRBD2; J: TRBJ2-1; size: few; CDR3: CASSVNPTRTSGNPNEQFF; DNA: TGTGCCAGCAGCGTAAACCCCACTCGGACTAGCGGGAATCCCAATGAGCAGTTCTTC
V: TRBV7-8; D: TRBD1; J: TRBJ2-1; size: few; CDR3: CASSLGWWRVSDRGYNEQFF; DNA: TGTGCCAGCAGCTTAGGTTGGTGGAGGGTGTCGGACAGGGGTTACAATGAGCAGTTCTTC
V: TRBV30; D: NA; J: TRBJ1-3; size: NA; CDR3: CAQDISSGNTIYF; DNA: TGTGCCCAGGACATCAGCTCTGGAAACACCATATATTTT
V: TRBV12-3/TRBV12-4; D: NA; J: TRBJ2-5; size: many; CDR3: CASSSEYQETQYF; DNA: TGTGCCAGCAGTTCCGAGTACCAAGAGACCCAGTACTTC
V: TRBV7-9; D: NA; J: TRBJ2-1; size: once; CDR3: CASSPIRGDNEQFF; DNA: TGTGCCAGCAGCCCCATTCGAGGAGACAATGAGCAGTTCTTC
V: TRBV5-1; D: NA; J: TRBJ1-3; size: NA; CDR3: CASSRPTGTGNTIYF; DNA: TGCGCCAGCAGCCGCCCGACAGGCACTGGAAACACCATATATTTT
V: TRBV7-2; D: NA; J: TRBJ2-3; size: few; CDR3: CASSFFRAHTSTDTQYF; DNA: TGTGCCAGCAGCTTTTTTCGTGCCCACACCAGCACAGATACGCAGTATTTT
V: TRBV29-1; D: NA; J: TRBJ2-3; size: NA; CDR3: CSVATPPSTDTQYF; DNA: TGCAGCGTTGCGACTCCACCGAGCACAGATACGCAGTATTTT
V: TRBV18; D: NA; J: TRBJ1-2; size: NA; CDR3: CASSAQTRAYGYTF; DNA: TGTGCCAGCTCCGCACAGACGAGAGCTTATGGCTACACCTTC
V: TRBV4-1; D: NA; J: TRBJ2-5; size: few; CDR3: CASSPEWRQETQYF; DNA: TGCGCCAGCAGTCCAGAATGGAGGCAAGAGACCCAGTACTTC
V: TRBV3-1; D: NA; J: TRBJ2-2; size: few; CDR3: CASSHGLTGELFF; DNA: TGTGCCAGCAGCCATGGGCTCACCGGGGAGCTGTTTTTT
V: TRBV5-8; D: NA; J: TRBJ2-3; size: few; CDR3: CASSLERGAGNQDTQYF; DNA: TGTGCCAGCAGCTTGGAGAGAGGCGCGGGGAATCAAGATACGCAGTATTTT
V: TRBV12-3/TRBV12-4; D: NA; J: TRBJ1-3; size: many; CDR3: CASREQGVSGNTIYF; DNA: TGTGCCAGCAGGGAACAGGGCGTCTCTGGAAACACCATATATTTT
V: TRBV3-1; D: NA; J: TRBJ1-5; size: few; CDR3: CASSQGPRGGYQPQHF; DNA: TGTGCCAGCAGCCAAGGCCCTCGAGGGGGGTATCAGCCCCAGCATTTT
V: TRBV7-9; D: TRBD1; J: TRBJ1-3; size: NA; CDR3: CASSHRQGRGNTIYF; DNA: TGTGCCAGCAGCCATCGACAGGGGAGAGGAAACACCATATATTTT
V: TRBV12-3/TRBV12-4; D: NA; J: TRBJ1-4; size: NA; CDR3: CASSPRDTNEKLFF; DNA: TGTGCCAGCAGTCCCCGGGACACCAATGAAAAACTGTTTTTT
V: TRBV28; D: TRBD1; J: TRBJ2-2; size: NA; CDR3: CASSSRTGGDTGELFF; DNA: TGTGCCAGCAGTTCCCGGACAGGGGGAGACACCGGGGAGCTGTTTTTT
V: TRBV12-3/TRBV12-4; D: TRBD2; J: TRBJ2-5; size: NA; CDR3: CASSLWVVSGVKETQYF; DNA: TGTGCCAGCAGTTTGTGGGTCGTTAGCGGGGTTAAAGAGACCCAGTACTTC
V: TRBV6-2/TRBV6-3; D: NA; J: TRBJ1-5; size: NA; CDR3: CASSSRVGAGFSNQPQHF; DNA: TGTGCCAGCAGTTCCAGGGTAGGGGCAGGTTTTAGCAATCAGCCCCAGCATTTT
V: TRBV6-5; D: NA; J: TRBJ1-2; size: NA; CDR3: CASSPYSMGHYGYTF; DNA: TGTGCCAGCAGTCCCTACTCGATGGGGCACTATGGCTACACCTTC
V: TRBV13; D: NA; J: TRBJ2-1; size: NA; CDR3: CASSPSGTEAYNEQFF; DNA: TGTGCCAGCAGCCCCTCCGGGACGGAAGCCTACAATGAGCAGTTCTTC
V: TRBV29-1; D: NA; J: TRBJ1-5; size: few; CDR3: CSVGWGVPGSNQPQHF; DNA: TGCAGCGTCGGGTGGGGCGTCCCTGGGAGCAATCAGCCCCAGCATTTT
V: TRBV20-1; D: NA; J: TRBJ2-1; size: NA; CDR3: CSANRDSYNEQFF; DNA: TGCAGTGCTAACCGGGACTCCTACAATGAGCAGTTCTTC
V: TRBV7-2; D: TRBD2; J: TRBJ2-5; size: NA; CDR3: CASSARTSGSPAEQYF; DNA: TGTGCCAGCAGCGCCAGGACTAGCGGGTCGCCGGCGGAGCAGTACTTC
V: TRBV20-1; D: NA; J: TRBJ1-1; size: few; CDR3: CSASKDTEAFF; DNA: TGCAGTGCTAGCAAGGACACTGAAGCTTTCTTT
V: TRBV28; D: NA; J: TRBJ1-2; size: few; CDR3: CASSLDSNNYGYTF; DNA: TGTGCCAGCAGTTTGGACAGTAATAACTATGGCTACACCTTC
V: TRBV19; D: NA; J: TRBJ1-1; size: NA; CDR3: CASPGDTEAFF; DNA: TGTGCCAGCCCGGGGGACACTGAGGCTTTCTTT
V: TRBV18; D: TRBD1; J: TRBJ2-2; size: NA; CDR3: CASSPRQGVNTGELFF; DNA: TGTGCCAGCTCACCGCGACAGGGGGTTAACACCGGGGAGCTGTTTTTT
V: TRBV20-1; D: TRBD2; J: TRBJ2-1; size: NA; CDR3: CSARDQGIAGRNEQFF; DNA: TGCAGTGCTAGAGATCAAGGTATAGCGGGTCGGAATGAGCAGTTCTTC
V: TRBV12-3/TRBV12-4; D: NA; J: TRBJ1-3; size: few; CDR3: CASTQWDVSGNTIYF; DNA: TGTGCCAGCACCCAATGGGATGTCTCTGGAAACACCATATATTTT
V: TRBV5-1; D: TRBD1; J: TRBJ2-5; size: NA; CDR3: CASSGGQVQETQYF; DNA: TGCGCCAGCAGCGGGGGACAGGTCCAAGAGACCCAGTACTTC
V: TRBV3-1; D: NA; J: TRBJ1-2; size: NA; CDR3: CASSQAQGRGYTF; DNA: TGTGCCAGCAGCCAAGCTCAGGGAAGGGGCTACACCTTC
V: TRBV9; D: TRBD2; J: TRBJ2-4; size: few; CDR3: CASSVDLAGGPANIQYF; DNA: TGTGCCAGCAGCGTAGATCTAGCGGGGGGGCCAGCGAACATTCAGTACTTC
V: TRBV10-2; D: NA; J: TRBJ2-2; size: few; CDR3: CASSWDSSGGELFF; DNA: TGCGCCAGCTCCTGGGACTCCTCGGGGGGGGAGCTGTTTTTT
V: TRBV18; D: NA; J: TRBJ1-2; size: NA; CDR3: CASSPSGGVKNYGYTF; DNA: TGTGCCAGCTCACCGAGTGGGGGGGTGAAAAACTATGGCTACACCTTC
V: TRBV6-5; D: NA; J: TRBJ1-2; size: few; CDR3: CASNPGSPPFDGYTF; DNA: TGTGCCAGCAACCCAGGGAGCCCCCCTTTCGATGGCTACACCTTC
V: TRBV7-2; D: NA; J: TRBJ2-3; size: few; CDR3: CASSLTASRGTDTQYF; DNA: TGTGCCAGCAGCTTAACGGCTAGCAGGGGCACAGATACGCAGTATTTT
V: TRBV4-2; D: NA; J: TRBJ2-1; size: few; CDR3: CASSQDPTGFSSYNEQFF; DNA: TGTGCCAGCAGCCAAGACCCAACAGGCTTCAGCTCCTACAATGAGCAGTTCTTC
V: TRBV29-1; D: NA; J: TRBJ2-7; size: few; CDR3: CSVVWQGGFEQYF; DNA: TGCAGCGTTGTGTGGCAGGGGGGGTTCGAGCAGTACTTC
V: TRBV30; D: TRBD1; J: TRBJ1-2; size: few; CDR3: CAWRSGQSNYGYTF; DNA: TGTGCCTGGCGGTCGGGACAGTCTAACTATGGCTACACCTTC
V: TRBV11-2; D: NA; J: TRBJ1-3; size: NA; CDR3: CASSSYQRGNTIYF; DNA: TGTGCCAGCAGCTCCTACCAAAGGGGAAACACCATATATTTT